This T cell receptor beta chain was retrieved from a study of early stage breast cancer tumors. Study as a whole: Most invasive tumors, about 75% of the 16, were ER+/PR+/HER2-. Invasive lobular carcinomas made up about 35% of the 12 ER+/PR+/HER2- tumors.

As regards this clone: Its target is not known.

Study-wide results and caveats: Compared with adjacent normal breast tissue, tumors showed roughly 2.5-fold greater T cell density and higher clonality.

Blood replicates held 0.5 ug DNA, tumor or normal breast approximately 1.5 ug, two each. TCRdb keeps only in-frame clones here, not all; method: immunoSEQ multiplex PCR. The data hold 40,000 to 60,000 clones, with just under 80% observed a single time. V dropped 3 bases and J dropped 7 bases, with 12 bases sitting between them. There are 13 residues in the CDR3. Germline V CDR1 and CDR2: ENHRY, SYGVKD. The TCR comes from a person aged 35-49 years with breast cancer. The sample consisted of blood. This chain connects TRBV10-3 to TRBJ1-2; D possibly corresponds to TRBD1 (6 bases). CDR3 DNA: TGTGCCATCAGTGAAGGGGGGAGAGGTGGCTACACCTTC. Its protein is CAISEGGRGGYTF.